What follows is one T cell receptor beta chain and its context. The antigen is not known. The source of the sample is a study of T cell repertoires in cytomegalovirus infection. Notes on the study in general: CMV carriers having the relevant HLA were flagged by cumulative public TCR beta family frequency. HLA-C-restricted TCR beta clonotypes specific for CMV led the ex vivo response.

V gave up 1 base and J gave up 2 bases, with 18 bases separating them. This CDR3 is 18 amino acids long. Germline loops: CDR1 LGHDT, CDR2 YNNKEL (reference sequence). One entry per CDR3 protein, called by TCRdb with MiXCR from the reads. The data contain fewer than 250,000 distinct CDR3 sequences, approximately 22% of them singletons. This receptor was identified in a human donor in good health (CMV status not recorded). Some clones in this sample may be carry-over from other donors' samples. Sequenced: CD8+ T cells from PBMCs. The chain links TRBV3-1 to TRBJ1-5, with no clear D. The CDR3 sequence is CASSQALGISIGNQPQHF. In DNA form, the CDR3 reads TGTGCCAGCAGCCAAGCCTTGGGGATCAGCATCGGCAATCAGCCCCAGCATTTT. Using reference TRBV3-1 and TRBJ1-5 for the parts outside the CDR3, the full variable domain is DTAVSQTPKYLVTQMGNDKSIKCEQNLGHDTMYWYKQDSKKFLKIMFSYNNKELIINETVPNRFSPKSPDKAHLNLHINSLELGDSAVYFCASSQALGISIGNQPQHFGDGTRLSIL.